The entry that follows covers one TCR beta chain sequence. This sample stems from a study of blood T cell repertoires in COVID-19. The CDR3 has 15 residues. Germline assignment: CDR1 MDHEN and CDR2 SYDVKM. V gave up 5 bases and J gave up 5 bases, with 16 bases separating them. TCRdb's copy holds only in-frame clones and misses some; the assay was immunoSEQ multiplex PCR. The sample contains approximately 250,000 clones, approximately 80% of which appear only once. The sequenced sample was peripheral blood. The receptor's source is a woman in her sixties or seventies with active or convalescent COVID-19. The chain employs TRBV28 and TRBJ2-1; maybe TRBD1 (5 bases). The CDR3 here is CASSTPKGWDNEQFF. CDR3 DNA: TGTGCCAGCAGTACACCCAAGGGGTGGGACAATGAGCAGTTCTTC.